These 28 T cell receptor beta chains came from one sample sequenced in a study of T cell changes during pregnancy in multiple sclerosis. Sequenced by immunoSEQ multiplex PCR; TCRdb stores in-frame clones only, minus some. The sample consists of tens of thousands of clones, 85% to 95% of them appearing once. The sequences come from peripheral blood, collected in the third trimester of pregnancy. The receptors here all came from a female donor in good health, enrolled as a control in a pregnancy study.

This chain uses TRBV4-1 with TRBJ2-2, with a tentative D call TRBD1 (6 bases). The CDR3 length is 16 residues. Deletions cut 4 bases from V and 4 bases from J, with 16 bases between. Germline V CDR1 and CDR2: MGHRA, YSYEKL. The CDR3 bases are TGCGCCAGCAGCCTCCTCGACAGGTGGAGCACCGGGGAGCTGTTTTTT. Translation: CASSLLDRWSTGELFF.

The V gene is TRBV5-4, the J gene TRBJ2-1; D is possibly TRBD2 (7 bases). V was shortened by 0 bases and J by 7 bases, with 14 bases between the two germline ends. Germline-derived CDR1 and CDR2 are SGHNT and YYREEE (reference sequence). The CDR3 has 15 amino acids. Here the CDR3 reads CASSLGGGARNEQFF. CDR3 nucleotide sequence: TGTGCCAGCAGCTTGGGCGGGGGCGCTAGAAATGAGCAGTTCTTC.

The V call is TRBV9, the J call TRBJ2-7; tentative D call: TRBD1 (6 bases). Germline V CDR1 and CDR2: SGDLS, YYNGEE. V shed 4 bases and J shed 0 bases, with 11 bases lying between them. The CDR3 sequence is 14 residues long. CDR3 nucleotide sequence: TGTGCCAGCAGCCCTCGGGACAACTCCTACGAGCAGTACTTC. It yields the protein CASSPRDNSYEQYF.

V is TRBV10-3 and J is TRBJ1-6; D not resolved. The length of the CDR3 is 15 residues. The ends were cut back, 5 bases at V and 0 bases at J, with 8 bases in the middle. Per the germline V gene, CDR1 is ENHRY and CDR2 is SYGVKD. CDR3 residues: CAISQGSSYNSPLHF. The CDR3 DNA sequence: TGTGCCATCAGTCAAGGGAGCTCCTATAATTCACCCCTCCACTTT.

The rearrangement joins TRBV6-1 to TRBJ1-1; no clear D. The CDR3 covers 12 residues. CDR1 and CDR2 (germline): MNHNS, SASEGT. The V and J ends lost 7 bases and 0 bases respectively, with 6 bases between them. The chain's CDR3 is CASKPVNTEAFF. In DNA form, the CDR3 reads TGTGCCAGCAAACCAGTGAACACTGAAGCTTTCTTT.

The genes are TRBV18 and TRBJ2-2, with D possibly being TRBD1 (6 bases). The CDR3 is 19 residues long. V shed 1 base and J shed 4 bases, with 22 bases lying between them. CDR1 and CDR2 (germline): KGHSH, LQKENI. The CDR3 spells CASSPLVGTGNRGTGELFF. The CDR3 DNA reads as TGTGCCAGCTCACCACTTGTAGGAACAGGGAACAGAGGCACCGGGGAGCTGTTTTTT.

This sequence joins TRBV10-1 and TRBJ2-4; D may be TRBD1 (6 bases). Germline CDR1 WNHNN, CDR2 SYGVQD (reference sequence). The CDR3 is made up of 13 amino acids. V was shortened by 2 bases and J by 8 bases, with 10 bases between the two germline ends. CDR3 region: CASSETPGDIQYF. The CDR3, as DNA: TGCGCCAGCAGTGAGACCCCAGGGGACATTCAGTACTTC.

V and J are TRBV11-3 and TRBJ2-2, with no clear D. This CDR3 has 13 residues. The germline V gene has CDR1 SGHNT and CDR2 YENEEA. Trimming shortened V by 1 base and J by 4 bases, and 4 bases separated the two germline ends. The CDR3 here is CASSLGGTGELFF. The CDR3 DNA sequence: TGTGCCAGCAGCTTAGGAGGCACCGGGGAGCTGTTTTTT.

This rearrangement joins TRBV2 to TRBJ1-6; D perhaps matches TRBD1 (5 bases). The germline V gene encodes CDR1 SNHLY and CDR2 FYNNEI. Deletions cut 5 bases from V and 10 bases from J, with 15 bases between. The CDR3 consists of 14 residues. CDR3 coding DNA: TGTGCCAGCAGTCAGGGTAGGGTAAGATCACCCCTCCACTTT. This sequence encodes CASSQGRVRSPLHF.

This chain joins TRBV28 and TRBJ2-4, with D maybe TRBD2 (5 bases). Germline CDR1 is MDHEN and CDR2 is SYDVKM. CDR3 length equals 17 residues. With 2 bases removed from V and 0 bases from J, the gap between germline ends came to 14 bases. This chain's CDR3 is CASSLIRSGLAKNIQYF. The CDR3 bases are TGTGCCAGCAGTTTAATAAGGTCCGGACTAGCCAAAAACATTCAGTACTTC.

The chain couples TRBV11-2 to TRBJ2-7; D is possibly TRBD1 (6 bases). Trimming cost V 0 bases and J 2 bases, with 11 bases left between them. Germline V CDR1 and CDR2: SGHAT, FQNNGV. The CDR3 loop spans 15 amino acids. CDR3 DNA: TGTGCCAGCAGCTTAGAAAGTGAGGGGGCCTACGAGCAGTACTTC. This translates into CASSLESEGAYEQYF. Variable domain in full (rest from reference TRBV11-2 and TRBJ2-7): EAGVAQSPRYKIIEKRQSVAFWCNPISGHATLYWYQQILGQGPKLLIQFQNNGVVDDSQLPKDRFSAERLKGVDSTLKIQPAKLEDSAVYLCASSLESEGAYEQYFGPGTRLTVT.

V and J are TRBV29-1 and TRBJ2-7, with TRBD2 matching over 11 bases. Germline-derived CDR1 and CDR2 are SQVTM and ANQGSEA. This CDR3 comprises 15 residues. V lost 6 bases, J lost 4 bases, and 11 bases stayed unmatched. CDR3 sequence reads: CSVRRLAGRGYEQYF. In DNA, the CDR3 is TGCAGCGTCCGGAGACTAGCGGGAAGGGGTTACGAGCAGTACTTC.

This chain uses TRBV28 with TRBJ2-7; D is perhaps TRBD1 (8 bases). The V and J ends lost 8 bases and 2 bases respectively, with 19 bases between them. The CDR3 runs to 15 residues. Germline V gene sequence: CDR1 MDHEN, CDR2 SYDVKM. The CDR3 DNA reads as TGTGCCAGCCGCGTGGGAGGGACAGGACCCTACGAGCAGTACTTC. Encoded protein: CASRVGGTGPYEQYF.

This chain connects TRBV28 to TRBJ2-2, with TRBD1 identical over 8 bases. The CDR3 sequence is 14 residues long. After removal of 7 bases from V and 5 bases from J, the junction contained 6 bases not matched to a gene. Germline V gene sequence: CDR1 MDHEN, CDR2 SYDVKM. CDR3 sequence (DNA): TGTGCCAGCAATTCAGGGGGCTGGACCGGGGAGCTGTTTTTT. Encoded protein: CASNSGGWTGELFF. The entire variable domain, with the rest obtained from reference TRBV28 and TRBJ2-2, is as follows: DVKVTQSSRYLVKRTGEKVFLECVQDMDHENMFWYRQDPGLGLRLIYFSYDVKMKEKGDIPEGYSVSREKKERFSLILESASTNQTSMYLCASNSGGWTGELFFGEGSRLTVL.

In its sample, this clone was seen a few times. The gene calls are TRBV7-6 and TRBJ2-2, with 8 positions matching TRBD2. V dropped 3 bases and J dropped 3; count of bases not matched to a gene: 12. Germline V gene lookup returns CDR1 SGHVS and CDR2 FNYEAQ. The CDR3 sequence is 18 residues long. The CDR3 nucleotides are TGTGCCAGCAGCTTTACACCAGCGGGGGCGCCGGACACCGGGGAGCTGTTTTTT. As protein: CASSFTPAGAPDTGELFF. The complete variable domain, with remaining parts taken from reference TRBV7-6 and TRBJ2-2, reads GAGVSQSPRYKVTKRGQDVALRCDPISGHVSLYWYRQALGQGPEFLTYFNYEAQQDKSGLPNDRFSAERPEGSISTLTIQRTEQRDSAMYRCASSFTPAGAPDTGELFFGEGSRLTVL.

The J gene is TRBJ2-5, the V gene TRBV28, with 8 bases aligning to TRBD2. There are 15 residues in the CDR3. Germline lookup yields CDR1 MDHEN and CDR2 SYDVKM. With V trimmed by 6 bases and J by 1 base, 7 bases remained unmatched. The CDR3 spells CASSSTGTSQETQYF. CDR3 in DNA: TGTGCCAGCAGCTCTACTGGGACTAGCCAAGAGACCCAGTACTTC.

V is TRBV28 and J is TRBJ2-7; 11 nucleotides line up with TRBD2. CDR1 and CDR2 (germline): MDHEN, SYDVKM. The ends lost 6 bases at V and 2 bases at J; junction bases unmatched: 6. The CDR3 sequence is 15 residues long. In DNA, the CDR3 is TGTGCCAGCAGCCCCCTAGCGGGGGGTCCCTACGAGCAGTACTTC. Residues: CASSPLAGGPYEQYF.

This chain connects TRBV9 to TRBJ2-7; tentative D call: TRBD1 (6 bases). Germline V gives CDR1 SGDLS, CDR2 YYNGEE. V lost 0 bases to trimming and J lost 2 bases, with 12 bases between them. The CDR3 runs to 15 residues. CDR3 loop: CASSVGDTGTYEQYF. The CDR3 bases are TGTGCCAGCAGCGTAGGGGACACGGGCACCTACGAGCAGTACTTC.

The sample holds a few counts of this clone. This chain joins TRBV19 and TRBJ1-1; maybe TRBD1 (6 bases). Deletions cut 7 bases from V and 1 base from J, with 16 bases between. The germline V gene has CDR1 LNHDA and CDR2 SQIVND (reference sequence). The length of the CDR3 is 15 residues. The CDR3 coding sequence is TGTGCCAGTACCCCATTACAGGGCGAGAACACTGAAGCTTTCTTT. Protein product: CASTPLQGENTEAFF.

CDR3: CASRSEVAYYNEQFF. The DNA for the CDR3 is TGTGCCAGCAGGTCCGAGGTTGCTTACTACAATGAGCAGTTCTTC. The rearrangement joins TRBV7-9 to TRBJ2-1; D remains unclear. Trimming took off 6 bases at V and 3 bases at J, with 15 bases between the two ends. Looked up from germline, CDR1 is SEHNR and CDR2 is FQNEAQ (reference sequence). This CDR3 spans 15 amino acids.

This clone was recorded only once. The V gene is TRBV4-1, the J gene TRBJ2-3, with D unresolved. Trimming cost V 0 bases and J 4 bases, with 14 bases left between them. CDR1 is MGHRA and CDR2 is YSYEKL in the germline V gene. This CDR3 is 16 amino acids long. CDR3 residues: CASSQELGPSADTQYF. CDR3 bases: TGCGCCAGCAGCCAAGAATTGGGTCCAAGCGCAGATACGCAGTATTTT.

The chain carries TRBV7-9 and TRBJ2-2; D unresolved. This CDR3 is built from 13 residues. CDR1 is SEHNR and CDR2 is FQNEAQ in the germline V gene (reference sequence). Trimming removed 3 bases from V and 7 bases from J, with 9 bases in between. The CDR3, as DNA: TGTGCCAGCAGCTTTCAGAAAATCGGGGAGCTGTTTTTT. Encoded protein: CASSFQKIGELFF.

The J gene is TRBJ2-5, the V gene TRBV29-1; tentatively, D is TRBD1 (5 bases). The V end was cut by 4 bases, the J end by 5 bases, with 14 bases between. The CDR3 contains 13 residues. The germline CDR1 and CDR2 sequences are SQVTM and ANQGSEA. In DNA form, the CDR3 reads TGCAGCGTTGGCGGCAGGGTCCGGGAGACCCAGTACTTC. Amino acids: CSVGGRVRETQYF.

This chain uses TRBV7-3 with TRBJ2-1; 11 nucleotides line up with TRBD2. The CDR3 extends over 13 amino acids. Germline-derived CDR1 and CDR2 are SGHTA and FQGTGA. V gave up 5 bases and J gave up 9 bases; unmatched junction bases: 3. The CDR3 bases are TGTGCCAGCAGCGTACTAGCGGGAGCTGAGCAGTTCTTC. Translated: CASSVLAGAEQFF.

This chain links TRBV10-3 with TRBJ2-1; tentative D call: TRBD2 (7 bases). The CDR3 is made up of 16 amino acids. Germline lookup yields CDR1 ENHRY and CDR2 SYGVKD. V dropped 6 bases and J dropped 4 bases, with 19 bases sitting between them. The CDR3 is CAIRAGLGGAYNEQFF. CDR3 nucleotide sequence: TGTGCCATCAGGGCGGGGTTAGGGGGGGCTTACAATGAGCAGTTCTTC.

The rearrangement uses TRBV5-1 and TRBJ2-7; TRBD2 aligns across 11 bases. The CDR3 has 15 amino acids. V was pared by 4 bases and J by 1 base, with 4 bases of the junction left unmatched. CDR1 is SGHRS and CDR2 is YFSETQ in the germline V gene. DNA of the CDR3: TGCGCCAGCAGCACCCTAGCGGGGGGTTCCTACGAGCAGTACTTC. It translates to CASSTLAGGSYEQYF.

CDR3 nucleotides: TGTGCCAGCAGTGTAACAGGGACAGCTTACGAGCAGTACTTC. Translated: CASSVTGTAYEQYF. The gene calls are TRBV28 and TRBJ2-7; 7 bases agree with TRBD1. The V gene end was trimmed by 5 bases and the J gene end by 4 bases; junction bases not matched to a gene: 8. Germline assignment: CDR1 MDHEN and CDR2 SYDVKM. The CDR3 runs to 14 residues.

The chain joins TRBV20-1 to TRBJ2-7, with D perhaps matching TRBD2 (5 bases). The CDR3 is 11 amino acids. Germline assignment: CDR1 DFQATT and CDR2 SNEGSKA (reference sequence). V was shortened by 6 bases and J by 2 bases, with 8 bases between the two germline ends. In nucleotides, the CDR3 is TGCAGTGCACCGGAGGCCTACGAGCAGTACTTC. Protein: CSAPEAYEQYF.